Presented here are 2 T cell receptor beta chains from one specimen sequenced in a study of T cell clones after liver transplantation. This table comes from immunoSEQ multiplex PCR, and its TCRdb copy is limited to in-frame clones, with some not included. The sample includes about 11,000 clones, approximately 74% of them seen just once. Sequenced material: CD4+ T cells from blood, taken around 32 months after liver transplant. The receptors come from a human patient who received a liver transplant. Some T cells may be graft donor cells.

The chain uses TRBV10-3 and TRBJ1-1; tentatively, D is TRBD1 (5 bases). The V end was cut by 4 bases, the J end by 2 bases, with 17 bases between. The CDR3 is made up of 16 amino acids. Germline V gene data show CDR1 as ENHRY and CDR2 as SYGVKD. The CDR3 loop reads CAISGLLGLGNTEAFF. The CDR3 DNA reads TGTGCCATCAGTGGGCTTTTGGGGCTTGGAAACACTGAAGCTTTCTTT.

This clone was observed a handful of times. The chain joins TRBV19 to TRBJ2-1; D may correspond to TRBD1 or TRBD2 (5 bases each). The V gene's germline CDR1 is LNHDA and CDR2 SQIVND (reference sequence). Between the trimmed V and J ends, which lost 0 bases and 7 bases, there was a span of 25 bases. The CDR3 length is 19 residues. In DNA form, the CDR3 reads TGTGCCAGTAGTATAGATCATTTTGGTTTTGGGACGAGTAGGAATGAGCAGTTCTTC. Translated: CASSIDHFGFGTSRNEQFF.